This TCR beta chain was recorded in a study of CD8 T cells in ankylosing spondylitis. Ten or more counts support this clonotype. Trimming took 3 bases from V and 0 from J, leaving 15 bases between them. The CDR3 consists of 17 residues. Making use of molecular barcodes, quantitative 5'-RACE generated TCR beta libraries. Using its own MiXCR run on the 5' RACE reads, TCRdb lists one record per CDR3 protein. In the table there are approximately 220,000 distinct CDR3 sequences, roughly a tenth of which are singletons. The genes are TRBV12-3 or TRBV12-4 and TRBJ1-5; D is perhaps TRBD1 (6 bases). Sequenced: blood, either unsorted or a sorted T cell fraction (not recorded which). This clonotype was sampled from a male donor with ankylosing spondylitis or in good health (not recorded which). The CDR3 region is CASSLPGAQYSNQPQHF. CDR3 nucleotides: TGTGCCAGCAGTTTGCCGGGGGCCCAATATAGCAATCAGCCCCAGCATTTT.